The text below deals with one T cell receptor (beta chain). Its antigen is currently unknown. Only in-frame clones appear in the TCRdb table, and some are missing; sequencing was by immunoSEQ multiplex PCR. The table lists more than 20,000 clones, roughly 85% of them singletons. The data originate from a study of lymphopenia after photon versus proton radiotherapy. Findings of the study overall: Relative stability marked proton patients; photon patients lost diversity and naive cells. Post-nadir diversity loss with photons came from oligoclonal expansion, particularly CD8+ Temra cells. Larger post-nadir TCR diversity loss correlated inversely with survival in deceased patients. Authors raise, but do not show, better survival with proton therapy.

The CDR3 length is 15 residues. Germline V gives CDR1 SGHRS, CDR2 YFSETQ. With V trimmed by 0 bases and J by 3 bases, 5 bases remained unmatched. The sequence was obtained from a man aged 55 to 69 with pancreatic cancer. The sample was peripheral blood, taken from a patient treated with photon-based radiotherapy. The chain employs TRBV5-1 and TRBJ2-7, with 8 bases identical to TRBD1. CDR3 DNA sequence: TGCGCCAGCAGCTTGGCCGGGACAGGCGTCTACGAGCAGTACTTC. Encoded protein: CASSLAGTGVYEQYF.